The T cell receptor (beta chain) described here comes from a study of blood T cell repertoires in COVID-19. Turning to the study itself: Sites in the United States, Italy and Spain provided acute and convalescent COVID-19 samples.

Using immunoSEQ multiplex PCR, the repertoire was profiled, and TCRdb retains in-frame clones only, with some absent. Among roughly 32,000 clones listed, 90% were seen once. V lost 6 bases and J lost 3, with 17 bases in between. The CDR3 is 15 amino acids. Germline V CDR1 and CDR2: SGHTA, FQGNSA. The sequence was collected from a man in his sixties or seventies with active or convalescent COVID-19. Sequencing was done on a sample of peripheral blood. This chain uses TRBV7-2 with TRBJ2-5; D is uncertain. CDR3 sequence (DNA): TGTGCCAGCAGTAGGCAACACAGCACAGAAGAGACCCAGTACTTC. Its protein product is CASSRQHSTEETQYF.